One sample yielded the 7 T cell receptor beta chains listed below, sequenced in a study of CD8 T cells in ankylosing spondylitis. TCRdb ran MiXCR on the 5' RACE reads and lists one entry per CDR3 protein. Altogether about 140,000 distinct CDR3 sequences are present, roughly 7.7% being singletons, with the ten largest covering approximately 6.8%. The specimen was synovial fluid, either unsorted or a sorted T cell fraction (not recorded which). The receptors originated from a male donor with ankylosing spondylitis.

At least ten counts were recorded for this clonotype. The rearrangement joins TRBV5-1 to TRBJ1-5; tentative D call: TRBD1 (6 bases). The germline gives CDR1 SGHRS, CDR2 YFSETQ. Trimming shortened V by 8 bases and J by 1 base, and 10 bases separated the two germline ends. The CDR3 contains 13 residues. CDR3 residues: CARRQESNQPQHF. CDR3 nucleotide sequence: TGCGCCAGAAGACAGGAGAGCAATCAGCCCCAGCATTTT.

This clonotype was seen a handful of times. The rearrangement joins TRBV12-3 or TRBV12-4 to TRBJ1-1; a weak D match, TRBD1 (6 bases). Trimming shortened V by 3 bases and J by 7 bases, and 12 bases separated the two germline ends. This CDR3 has 13 amino acids. The CDR3 DNA follows: TGTGCCAGCAGTTTCGAGGGGGGCGGTGAAGCTTTCTTT. Translating gives CASSFEGGGEAFF.

The chain joins TRBV7-8 to TRBJ1-4, with D perhaps matching TRBD1 (5 bases). CDR1 is SGHVS and CDR2 is FQNEAQ in the germline V gene. This CDR3 is built from 15 residues. V gave up 5 bases and J gave up 5 bases, with 15 bases separating them. DNA of the CDR3: TGTGCCAGCAGCGAGCAGGGAAGTTCAAATGAAAAACTGTTTTTT. This translates into CASSEQGSSNEKLFF.

This clonotype has only a few counts. V is TRBV12-5 and J is TRBJ1-1, with 7 bases fitting TRBD1. Trimming cost V 5 bases and J 4 bases; bases outside gene matches: 4. CDR1 is LGHNT and CDR2 is FRNRAP in the germline V gene. CDR3 size: 13 residues. CDR3 protein: CASGIQGGTEAFF. The CDR3 DNA is TGTGCTAGTGGTATCCAGGGGGGCACTGAAGCTTTCTTT.

The rearrangement links TRBV20-1 to TRBJ1-2, with D possibly matching TRBD1 (6 bases). The V and J ends lost 0 bases and 5 bases respectively, with 16 bases between them. The germline CDR1 and CDR2 sequences are DFQATT and SNEGSKA (reference sequence). The CDR3 is 15 amino acids. The CDR3 coding sequence is TGCAGTGCTAGAGATGAGCGGACAGCTCCATATGGCTACACCTTC. Translating gives CSARDERTAPYGYTF.

This clonotype was found many times. The CDR3 reads CASSPRGGQGQPQHF. As DNA, the CDR3 is TGTGCCAGCAGCCCTCGTGGGGGGCAGGGTCAGCCCCAGCATTTT. The chain couples TRBV7-9 to TRBJ1-5; D may be TRBD1 (6 bases). V dropped 5 bases and J dropped 6 bases, with 17 bases sitting between them. Germline V gene sequence: CDR1 SEHNR, CDR2 FQNEAQ (reference sequence). The CDR3 extends over 15 amino acids.

This clonotype was picked up many times. The chain uses TRBV20-1 and TRBJ2-4; D call uncertain. The germline V gene encodes CDR1 DFQATT and CDR2 SNEGSKA (reference sequence). V was trimmed by 0 bases and J by 8 bases, leaving 14 bases between them. The CDR3 length is 14 residues. The CDR3 reads CSARDFKGSYIQYF. CDR3 bases: TGCAGTGCTAGAGATTTCAAAGGATCTTACATTCAGTACTTC.